The 15 T cell receptor beta chains below were found in one sample sequenced in a study of cytomegalovirus exposure and HLA in healthy donors. Primers for the PCR totalled 60 Vbeta and 13 Jbeta. TCRdb's copy holds only in-frame clones and misses some; the assay was immunoSEQ multiplex PCR. The sample has roughly 120,000 clones; roughly 9% are singletons. The material sequenced was PBMCs. These receptors were taken from a middle-aged woman in good health and CMV-seropositive.

This clone was seen more than once but under ten times. V usage is TRBV4-1 and J usage is TRBJ2-1; D remains ambiguous. This CDR3 comprises 15 residues. Germline V lookup: CDR1 MGHRA, CDR2 YSYEKL. The V and J ends lost 0 bases and 4 bases respectively, with 10 bases between them. CDR3 bases: TGCGCCAGCAGCCAAGATGGCGGCCTTTACAATGAGCAGTTCTTC. Protein: CASSQDGGLYNEQFF.

This clone was picked up a small number of times. The rearrangement links TRBV6-5 to TRBJ1-6; D uncertain. Trimming removed 3 bases at V and 10 bases at J, with 7 bases between. The CDR3 runs to 12 residues. CDR1 MNHEY and CDR2 SVGAGI come from the germline V gene. CDR3 coding DNA: TGTGCCAGCAGTTATGGAGGATCACCCCTCCACTTT. Residues: CASSYGGSPLHF.

The chain links TRBV5-8 to TRBJ2-1; D gene unclear. V lost 0 bases to trimming and J lost 4 bases, with 11 bases between them. CDR3 length: 15 amino acids. CDR1 and CDR2 (germline): SGHTS, YDEGEE. The CDR3 region has the DNA TGTGCCAGCAGCTTGGAAGTCTCCGGGTACAATGAGCAGTTCTTC. Amino acids: CASSLEVSGYNEQFF.

This clone appeared once. The CDR3 DNA is TGCGCCAGCAGCCAAGCACCTAGCGGGGGGTTGGAGGAGCAGTTCTTC. Translated: CASSQAPSGGLEEQFF. J is TRBJ2-1 and V is TRBV4-1; 11 nucleotides align to TRBD2. The V and J ends lost 1 base and 10 bases, in that order; junction bases with no gene match: 9. Germline values: CDR1 MGHRA, CDR2 YSYEKL. CDR3 length: 16 residues.

The rearrangement joins TRBV11-3 to TRBJ2-5, with 7 positions matching TRBD1. The junction had 4 bases not matched to a gene; V was cut back by 5 bases and J by 1 base. CDR1 and CDR2 (germline): SGHNT, YENEEA. This CDR3 spans 14 amino acids. The CDR3 spells CASSRRDSQETQYF. CDR3 nucleotides: TGTGCCAGCAGCCGCAGGGACAGCCAAGAGACCCAGTACTTC.

The genes are TRBV7-6 and TRBJ2-2; D may be TRBD1 (5 bases). Germline loops: CDR1 SGHVS, CDR2 FNYEAQ. The V end lost 5 bases, the J end lost 5 bases, and 6 bases lay between the germline ends. CDR3 length: 12 residues. This chain's CDR3 is CASSKGTGELFF. Here the CDR3 DNA reads TGTGCCAGCAGCAAGGGGACCGGGGAGCTGTTTTTT.

The chain combines TRBV6-6 with TRBJ2-2, with 9 bases aligning to TRBD1. This CDR3 has 16 residues. Germline loops: CDR1 MNHNY, CDR2 SVGAGI (reference sequence). With V trimmed by 10 bases and J by 3 bases, 12 bases remained unmatched. The CDR3 nucleotides are TGTGCCACCAGAGAGGGACAGGGAGGTGACACCGGGGAGCTGTTTTTT. The encoded protein is CATREGQGGDTGELFF.

This clone was observed a few times. The rearrangement uses TRBV4-1 and TRBJ2-5, with TRBD1 matching over 11 bases. The V segment lost 2 bases and the J segment 5 bases; nucleotides outside the gene matches: 4. From germline, CDR1 is MGHRA and CDR2 YSYEKL. The CDR3 is 15 amino acids. The chain's CDR3 is CASSQPGQGVETQYF. Written as DNA, the CDR3 is TGCGCCAGCAGCCAACCGGGACAGGGGGTTGAGACCCAGTACTTC.

This clone was observed a handful of times. The chain employs TRBV28 and TRBJ2-5, with 9 positions matching TRBD1. The J call may be mistaken, given a closer DNA end match to TRBJ2-7. There are 15 residues in the CDR3. CDR1 MDHEN and CDR2 SYDVKM come from the germline V gene. DNA of the CDR3: TGTGCCAGCAGTTTTACGGGGACAGGGCTCTACGAGCAGTACTTC. Translated: CASSFTGTGLYEQYF.

The table lists this clone with a few counts. This chain joins TRBV2 and TRBJ1-4; 8 bases map to TRBD1. CDR1 is SNHLY, CDR2 FYNNEI, per germline. The CDR3 has 16 amino acids. V trimming: 2 bases; J trimming: 1 base; junction bases outside the gene matches: 3. CDR3 DNA sequence: TGTGCCAGCAGTGAAAGCGACAGGGGAACTAATGAAAAACTGTTTTTT. This codes for CASSESDRGTNEKLFF.

V usage is TRBV5-1 and J usage is TRBJ2-3; TRBD2 matches 10 bases. Per germline, CDR1 SGHRS and CDR2 YFSETQ. The CDR3 sequence is 16 residues long. The V and J ends lost 3 bases and 2 bases, in that order; junction bases with no gene match: 6. The CDR3, as DNA: TGCGCCAGCAGCTCAATTAGCGGGGGGAACACAGATACGCAGTATTTT. Translating gives CASSSISGGNTDTQYF. The full variable domain, its missing parts supplied by reference TRBV5-1 and TRBJ2-3, is KAGVTQTPRYLIKTRGQQVTLSCSPISGHRSVSWYQQTPGQGLQFLFEYFSETQRNKGNFPGRFSGRQFSNSRSEMNVSTLELGDSALYLCASSSISGGNTDTQYFGPGTRLTVL.

About this clone: Other DNA sequences in the sample encode the same CDR3. The chain combines TRBV6-1 with TRBJ1-4, with 7 bases aligning to TRBD1. V gave up 6 bases and J gave up 4 bases; unmatched junction bases: 5. The germline gives CDR1 MNHNS, CDR2 SASEGT. The CDR3 is made up of 14 amino acids. The CDR3 sequence is CASRLTGRNEKLFF. CDR3 nucleotides: TGTGCCAGCAGACTGACAGGGCGTAATGAAAAACTGTTTTTT.

The chain couples TRBV18 to TRBJ1-1, with a weak D call TRBD1 (5 bases). The CDR3 loop spans 14 amino acids. Germline CDR1 and CDR2: KGHSH and LQKENI. The V and J ends lost 1 base and 6 bases respectively, with 12 bases between them. The CDR3 region is CASSPLQGTSEAFF. In nucleotides, the CDR3 is TGTGCCAGCTCACCACTCCAGGGAACCTCTGAAGCTTTCTTT.

This clone was detected a few times. The CDR3 DNA reads TGCGCCAGCAGCTTTGACTCTCTTGTCTTAGAGCAGTACTTC. Translation gives CASSFDSLVLEQYF. The chain recombines TRBV5-1 with TRBJ2-7, with D unclear. The germline CDR1 and CDR2 sequences are SGHRS and YFSETQ. Trimming removed 2 bases at V and 7 bases at J, with 16 bases between. The CDR3 is 14 residues long.

This clone was counted between two and nine times. The chain links TRBV9 to TRBJ1-2; D possibly corresponds to TRBD1 (5 bases). Deletions cut 4 bases from V and 5 bases from J, with 21 bases between. Germline values: CDR1 SGDLS, CDR2 YYNGEE. The CDR3 length is 16 residues. Here the CDR3 DNA reads TGTGCCAGCAGCCGCCCGGGTCGGCAGGGATTTTATGGCTACACCTTC. Protein sequence: CASSRPGRQGFYGYTF.